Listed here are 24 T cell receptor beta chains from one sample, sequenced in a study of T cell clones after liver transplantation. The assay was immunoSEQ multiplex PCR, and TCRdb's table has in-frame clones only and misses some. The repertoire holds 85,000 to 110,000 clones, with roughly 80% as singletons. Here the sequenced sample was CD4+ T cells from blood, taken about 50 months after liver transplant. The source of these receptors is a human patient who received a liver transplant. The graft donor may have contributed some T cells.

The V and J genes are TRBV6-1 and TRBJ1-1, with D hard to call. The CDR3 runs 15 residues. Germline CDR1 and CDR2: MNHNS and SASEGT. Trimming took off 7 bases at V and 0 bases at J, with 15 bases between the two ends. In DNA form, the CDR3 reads TGTGCCAGCACTCGACACCAAGACATGAACACTGAAGCTTTCTTT. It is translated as CASTRHQDMNTEAFF.

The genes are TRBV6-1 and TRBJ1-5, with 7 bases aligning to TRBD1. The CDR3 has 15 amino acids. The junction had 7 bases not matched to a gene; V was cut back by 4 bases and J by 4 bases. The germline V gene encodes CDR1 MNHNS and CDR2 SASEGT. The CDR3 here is CASSVQTGRNQPQHF. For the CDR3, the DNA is TGTGCCAGCAGTGTTCAGACAGGGCGAAATCAGCCCCAGCATTTT.

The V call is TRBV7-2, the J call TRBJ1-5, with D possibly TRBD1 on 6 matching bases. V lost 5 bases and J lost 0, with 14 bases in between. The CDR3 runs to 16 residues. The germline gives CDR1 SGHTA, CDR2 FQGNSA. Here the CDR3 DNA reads TGTGCCAGCAGCCCCTCGACAGGATATAGCAATCAGCCCCAGCATTTT. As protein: CASSPSTGYSNQPQHF.

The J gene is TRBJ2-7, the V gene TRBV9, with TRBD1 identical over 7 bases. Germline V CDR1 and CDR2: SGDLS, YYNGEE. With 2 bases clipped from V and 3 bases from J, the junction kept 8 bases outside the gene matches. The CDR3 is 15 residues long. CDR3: CASSVWDSRNYEQYF. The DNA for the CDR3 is TGTGCCAGCAGCGTCTGGGACAGCCGAAACTACGAGCAGTACTTC. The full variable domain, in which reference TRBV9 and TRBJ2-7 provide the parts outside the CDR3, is DSGVTQTPKHLITATGQRVTLRCSPRSGDLSVYWYQQSLDQGLQFLIQYYNGEERAKGNILERFSAQQFPDLHSELNLSSLELGDSALYFCASSVWDSRNYEQYFGPGTRLTVT.

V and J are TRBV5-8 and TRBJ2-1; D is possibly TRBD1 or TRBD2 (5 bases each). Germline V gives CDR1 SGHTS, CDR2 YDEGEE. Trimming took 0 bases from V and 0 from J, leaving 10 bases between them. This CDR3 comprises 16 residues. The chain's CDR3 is CASSLAWGSSYNEQFF. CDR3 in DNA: TGTGCCAGCAGCTTGGCCTGGGGGAGCTCCTACAATGAGCAGTTCTTC.

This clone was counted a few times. The CDR3 nucleotides are TGTGCCAGCAGGAACTATGGCTACACCTTC. Encoded protein: CASRNYGYTF. This chain joins TRBV28 and TRBJ1-2; D gene unclear. Germline values: CDR1 MDHEN, CDR2 SYDVKM. Trimming took off 6 bases at V and 2 bases at J, with 1 base between the two ends. This CDR3 has 10 amino acids.

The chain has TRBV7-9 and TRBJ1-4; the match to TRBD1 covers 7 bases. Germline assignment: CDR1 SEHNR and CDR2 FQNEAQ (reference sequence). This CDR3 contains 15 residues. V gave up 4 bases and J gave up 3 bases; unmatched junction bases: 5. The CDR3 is CASSSTGVANEKLFF. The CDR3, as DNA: TGTGCCAGCAGCTCAACAGGGGTTGCTAATGAAAAACTGTTTTTT.

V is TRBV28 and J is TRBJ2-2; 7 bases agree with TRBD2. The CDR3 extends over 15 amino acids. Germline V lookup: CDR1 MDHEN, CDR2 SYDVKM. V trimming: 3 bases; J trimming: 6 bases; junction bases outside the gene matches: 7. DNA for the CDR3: TGTGCCAGCAGTTTTCCTGCGGGGGAGGCCGGGGAGCTGTTTTTT. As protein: CASSFPAGEAGELFF.

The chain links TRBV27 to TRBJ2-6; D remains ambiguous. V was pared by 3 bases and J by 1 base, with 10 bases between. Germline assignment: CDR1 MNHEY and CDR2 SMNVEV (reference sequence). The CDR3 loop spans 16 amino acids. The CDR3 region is CASSLNRPSGANVLTF. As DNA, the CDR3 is TGTGCCAGCAGTTTGAACCGTCCATCTGGGGCCAACGTCCTGACTTTC.

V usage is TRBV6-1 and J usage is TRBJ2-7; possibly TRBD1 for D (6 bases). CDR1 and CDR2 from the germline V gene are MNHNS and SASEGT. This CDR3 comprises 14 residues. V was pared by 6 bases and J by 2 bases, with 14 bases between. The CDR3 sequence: CASRGDMAAYEQYF. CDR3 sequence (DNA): TGTGCCAGCAGGGGGGACATGGCCGCCTACGAGCAGTACTTC.

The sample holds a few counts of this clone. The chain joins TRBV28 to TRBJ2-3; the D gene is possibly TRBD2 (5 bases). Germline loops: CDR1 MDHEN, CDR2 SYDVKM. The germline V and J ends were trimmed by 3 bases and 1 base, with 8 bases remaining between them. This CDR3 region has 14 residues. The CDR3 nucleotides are TGTGCCAGCAGTTTTAGGCGGGGCACAGATACGCAGTATTTT. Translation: CASSFRRGTDTQYF.

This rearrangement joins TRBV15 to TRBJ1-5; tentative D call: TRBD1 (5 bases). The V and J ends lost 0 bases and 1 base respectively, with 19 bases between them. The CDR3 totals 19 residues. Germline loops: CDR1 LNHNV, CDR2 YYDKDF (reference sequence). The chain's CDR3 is CATSREVGRTIASNQPQHF. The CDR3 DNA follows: TGTGCCACCAGCAGAGAAGTCGGGAGGACAATCGCGAGCAATCAGCCCCAGCATTTT.

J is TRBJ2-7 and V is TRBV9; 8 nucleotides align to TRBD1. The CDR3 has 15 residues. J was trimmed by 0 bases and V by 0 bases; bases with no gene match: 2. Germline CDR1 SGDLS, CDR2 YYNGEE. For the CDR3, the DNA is TGTGCCAGCAGCGTAGAACAGGGGGTCTCCTACGAGCAGTACTTC. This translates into CASSVEQGVSYEQYF.

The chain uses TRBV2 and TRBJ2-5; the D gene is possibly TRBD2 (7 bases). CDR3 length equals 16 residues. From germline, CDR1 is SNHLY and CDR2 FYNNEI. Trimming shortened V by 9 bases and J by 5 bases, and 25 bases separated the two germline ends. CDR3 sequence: CASGSVRGGAGETQYF. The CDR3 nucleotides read TGTGCCAGTGGGAGCGTCCGCGGGGGCGCGGGGGAGACCCAGTACTTC.

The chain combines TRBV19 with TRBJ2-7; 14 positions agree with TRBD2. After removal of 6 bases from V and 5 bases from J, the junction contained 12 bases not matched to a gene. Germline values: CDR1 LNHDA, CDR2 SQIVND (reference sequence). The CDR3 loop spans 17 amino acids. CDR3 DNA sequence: TGTGCCAGTAGCCACCCGCGACTAGCGGGGGGGCCCAACGAGCAGTACTTC. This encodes CASSHPRLAGGPNEQYF.

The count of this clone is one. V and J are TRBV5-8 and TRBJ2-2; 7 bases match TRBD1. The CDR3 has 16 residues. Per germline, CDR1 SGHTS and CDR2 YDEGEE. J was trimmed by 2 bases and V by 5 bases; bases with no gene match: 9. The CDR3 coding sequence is TGTGCCAGCAGTCCCTCCGGGACAGTAAACACCGGGGAGCTGTTTTTT. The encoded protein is CASSPSGTVNTGELFF.

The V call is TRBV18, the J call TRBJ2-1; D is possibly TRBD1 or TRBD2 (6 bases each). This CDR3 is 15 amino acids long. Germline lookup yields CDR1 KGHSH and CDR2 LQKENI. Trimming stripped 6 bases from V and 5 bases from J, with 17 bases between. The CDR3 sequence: CASSDERGPNNEQFF. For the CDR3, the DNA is TGTGCCAGCTCGGACGAACGGGGGCCAAACAATGAGCAGTTCTTC. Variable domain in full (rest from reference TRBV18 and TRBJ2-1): NAGVMQNPRHLVRRRGQEARLRCSPMKGHSHVYWYRQLPEEGLKFMVYLQKENIIDESGMPKERFSAEFPKEGPSILRIQQVVRGDSAAYFCASSDERGPNNEQFFGPGTRLTVL.

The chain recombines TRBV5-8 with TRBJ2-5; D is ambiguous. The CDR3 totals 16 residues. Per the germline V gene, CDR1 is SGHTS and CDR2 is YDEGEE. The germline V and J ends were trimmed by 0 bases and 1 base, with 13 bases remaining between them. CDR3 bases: TGTGCCAGCAGCTTGGAGCTGGGTTTGTCCCAAGAGACCCAGTACTTC. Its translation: CASSLELGLSQETQYF.

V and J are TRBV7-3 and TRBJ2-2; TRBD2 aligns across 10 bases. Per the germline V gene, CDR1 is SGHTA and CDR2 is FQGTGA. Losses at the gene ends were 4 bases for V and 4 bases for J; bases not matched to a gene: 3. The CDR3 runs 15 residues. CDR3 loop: CASSSSGSVTGELFF. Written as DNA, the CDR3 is TGTGCCAGCAGCTCTAGCGGGAGTGTCACCGGGGAGCTGTTTTTT.

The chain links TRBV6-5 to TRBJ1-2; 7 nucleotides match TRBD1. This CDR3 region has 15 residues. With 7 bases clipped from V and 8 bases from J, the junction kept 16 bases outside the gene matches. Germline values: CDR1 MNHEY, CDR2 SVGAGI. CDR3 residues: CASTKIGGASGGYTF. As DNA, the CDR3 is TGTGCCAGCACCAAAATAGGGGGCGCGTCAGGGGGCTACACCTTC.

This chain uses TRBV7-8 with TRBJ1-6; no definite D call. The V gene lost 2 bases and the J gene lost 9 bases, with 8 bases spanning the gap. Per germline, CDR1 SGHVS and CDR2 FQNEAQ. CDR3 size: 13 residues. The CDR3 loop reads CASSLTKTSPLHF. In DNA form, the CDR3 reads TGTGCCAGCAGCTTAACCAAGACTTCACCCCTCCACTTT.

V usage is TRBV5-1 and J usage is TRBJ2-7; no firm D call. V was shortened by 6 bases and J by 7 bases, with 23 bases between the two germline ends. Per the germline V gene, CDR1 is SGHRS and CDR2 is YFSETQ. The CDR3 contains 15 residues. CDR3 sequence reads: CASKVGSTQYEEQYF. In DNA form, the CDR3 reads TGCGCCAGCAAGGTAGGATCCACACAATACGAGGAGCAGTACTTC.

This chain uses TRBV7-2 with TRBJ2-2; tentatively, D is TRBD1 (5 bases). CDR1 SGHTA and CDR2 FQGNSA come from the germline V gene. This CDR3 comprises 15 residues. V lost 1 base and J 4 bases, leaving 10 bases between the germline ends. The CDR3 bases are TGTGCCAGCAGCTTAGTGGGGCGAGGCACCGGGGAGCTGTTTTTT. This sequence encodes CASSLVGRGTGELFF.

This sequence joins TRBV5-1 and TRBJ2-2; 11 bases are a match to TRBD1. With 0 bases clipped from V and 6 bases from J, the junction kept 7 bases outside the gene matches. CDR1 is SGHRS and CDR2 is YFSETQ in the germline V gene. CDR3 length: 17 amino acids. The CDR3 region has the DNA TGCGCCAGCAGCTTGGGCCCCGGGACAGGGGGGCCCGGGGAGCTGTTTTTT. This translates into CASSLGPGTGGPGELFF.